Presented here are 7 T cell receptor beta chains from one specimen sequenced in a study of molecular identifiers for immune sequencing clone quantification. TCRdb processed the PCR reads anew with MiXCR; each CDR3 protein has one entry. Among 490,000 or so distinct CDR3 sequences listed, around 23% were seen once. Specimen: naive CD8+ T cells from blood, with Jurkat cell RNA spiked in. Specified subset: FACS-sorted CD8+CD4-CCR7+CD45RA+ naive T cells. These receptors originate from a human donor in good health. Some libraries in this study had Jurkat cell RNA spiked in.

The table lists this clonotype with a few counts. The chain joins TRBV6-2 or TRBV6-3 to TRBJ2-1; tentatively, D is TRBD2 (5 bases). Germline lookup yields CDR1 MNHEY and CDR2 SVGEGT. The CDR3 runs to 15 residues. Trimming pared 5 bases from V and 0 bases from J, leaving 11 bases between. The CDR3 region has the DNA TGTGCCAGCAGTACAAGCGGAAGCTCCTACAATGAGCAGTTCTTC. Protein: CASSTSGSSYNEQFF.

This clonotype was found once. This could be a read error, since a much larger clone is one nucleotide away. The V call is TRBV4-1, the J call TRBJ2-7; 7 positions match TRBD1. This CDR3 comprises 15 residues. Germline CDR1 and CDR2: MGHRA and YSYEKL. The trim removed 2 bases at V and 5 bases at J, leaving 9 bases unmatched. CDR3 DNA sequence: TGCGCCAGCAGCCAAAAAGGGGGCGTTGTCAACGAGCAGTACTTC. Its translation is CASSQKGGVVNEQYF.

This chain uses TRBV27 with TRBJ1-6, with D perhaps matching TRBD1 (6 bases). The V gene's germline CDR1 is MNHEY and CDR2 SMNVEV (reference sequence). The germline V and J ends were trimmed by 5 bases and 7 bases, with 12 bases remaining between them. CDR3 size: 14 residues. The CDR3 is CASSPTGTNSPLHF. The CDR3 nucleotides read TGTGCCAGCAGTCCGACAGGTACAAATTCACCCCTCCACTTT.

V is TRBV5-4 and J is TRBJ2-7; 13 nucleotides align to TRBD2. Germline CDR1 is SGHNT and CDR2 is YYREEE (reference sequence). The junction had 4 bases not matched to a gene; V was cut back by 3 bases and J by 4 bases. This CDR3 comprises 15 residues. The CDR3 spells CASSWMGLAGYEQYF. CDR3 in DNA: TGTGCCAGCAGCTGGATGGGACTAGCGGGGTACGAGCAGTACTTC.

J is TRBJ2-7 and V is TRBV28; the match to TRBD1 covers 7 bases. Trimming removed 5 bases from V and 2 bases from J; junction bases left unmatched: 12. The CDR3 contains 16 residues. Germline CDR1 is MDHEN and CDR2 is SYDVKM. Here the CDR3 DNA reads TGTGCCAGCAGTCTAAGGGGACAGTCTCCCCCCTACGAGCAGTACTTC. This encodes CASSLRGQSPPYEQYF.

The J gene is TRBJ2-7, the V gene TRBV10-1; a weak D match, TRBD1 (5 bases). Trimming took 0 bases from V and 3 from J, leaving 12 bases between them. Germline assignment: CDR1 WNHNN and CDR2 SYGVQD (reference sequence). This CDR3 region has 15 residues. This CDR3 reads CASSESKGAGYEQYF. In nucleotides, the CDR3 is TGCGCCAGCAGTGAGTCGAAAGGGGCCGGCTACGAGCAGTACTTC.

The chain uses TRBV4-1 and TRBJ2-1, with 9 nucleotides matching TRBD2. V was clipped by 2 bases and J by 0 bases; unmatched bases: 14. This CDR3 comprises 20 residues. Germline V CDR1 and CDR2: MGHRA, YSYEKL. For the CDR3, the DNA is TGCGCCAGCAGCCAAAGTGGATCCAGCGGGGGGCTTAGCTCCTACAATGAGCAGTTCTTC. Translating it yields CASSQSGSSGGLSSYNEQFF.